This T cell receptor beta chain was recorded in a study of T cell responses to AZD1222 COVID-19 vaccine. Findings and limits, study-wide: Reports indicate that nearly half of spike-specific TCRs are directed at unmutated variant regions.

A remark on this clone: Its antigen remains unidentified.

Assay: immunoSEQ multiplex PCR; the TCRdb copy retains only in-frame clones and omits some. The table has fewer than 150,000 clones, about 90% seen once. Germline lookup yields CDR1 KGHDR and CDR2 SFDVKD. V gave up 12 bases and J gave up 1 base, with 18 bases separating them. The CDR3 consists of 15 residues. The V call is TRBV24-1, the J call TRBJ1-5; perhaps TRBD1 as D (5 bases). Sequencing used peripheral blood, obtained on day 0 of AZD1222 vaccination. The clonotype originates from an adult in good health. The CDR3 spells CAAGGGRGSNQPQHF. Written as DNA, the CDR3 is TGTGCCGCGGGGGGGGGAAGAGGAAGCAATCAGCCCCAGCATTTT.